This T cell receptor beta chain was recovered during a study of T cells in Graves' hyperthyroidism and ophthalmopathy. General study points: Most expanded thyroid clonotypes above 0.001 also appeared in blood. From stable hyperthyroidism, ophthalmopathy was set apart by a 13 V-J model.

RNA transcripts gave rise to amplified TCR beta CDR3 regions. The TCR CDR3 was amplified in a first-round RT-PCR using the HTBI primer set. TCRdb used MiXCR to reprocess the multiplex PCR reads, holding one entry per CDR3 protein. The sample has around 300,000 distinct CDR3 sequences; roughly 15% are singletons. V lost 7 bases, J lost 7 bases, and 15 bases stayed unmatched. The CDR3 contains 19 residues. This clonotype was picked up a small number of times. Its antigen is unknown. Diagnoses were established using clinical symptoms, serum thyroxine and TRAb, thyroid ultrasound and orbital computed tomography. Fresh 10 ml peripheral blood yielded PBMCs.

Sequenced material: blood. This sequence originates from a woman between 45 and 60 years old with Graves' hyperthyroidism that later progressed to Graves' ophthalmopathy. The chain couples TRBV12-3 or TRBV12-4 to TRBJ2-2, with 16 nucleotides matching TRBD2. This chain's CDR3 is CASTAAGLAGGTGGGELFF. Here the CDR3 DNA reads TGTGCCAGCACCGCGGCGGGACTAGCGGGAGGGACCGGGGGCGGGGAGCTGTTTTTT.